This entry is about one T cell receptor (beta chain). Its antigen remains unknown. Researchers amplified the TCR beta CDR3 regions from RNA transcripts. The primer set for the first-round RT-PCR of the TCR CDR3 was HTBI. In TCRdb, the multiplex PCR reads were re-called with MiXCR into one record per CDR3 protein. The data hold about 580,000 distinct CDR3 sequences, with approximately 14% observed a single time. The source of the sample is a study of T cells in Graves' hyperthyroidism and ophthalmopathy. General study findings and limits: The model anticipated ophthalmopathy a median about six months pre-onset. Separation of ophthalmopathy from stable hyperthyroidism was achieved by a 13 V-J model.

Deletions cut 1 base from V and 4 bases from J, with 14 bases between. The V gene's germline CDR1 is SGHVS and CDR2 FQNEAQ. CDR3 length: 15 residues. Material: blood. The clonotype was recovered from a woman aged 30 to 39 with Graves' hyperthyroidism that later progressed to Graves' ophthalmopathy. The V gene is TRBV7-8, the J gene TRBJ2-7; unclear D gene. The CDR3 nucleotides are TGTGCCAGCAGCTTAGTCTCCGGGTTCGAATACGAGCAGTACTTC. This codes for CASSLVSGFEYEQYF. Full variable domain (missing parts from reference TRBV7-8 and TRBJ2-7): GAGVSQSPRYKVAKRGQDVALRCDPISGHVSLFWYQQALGQGPEFLTYFQNEAQLDKSGLPSDRFFAERPEGSVSTLKIQRTQQEDSAVYLCASSLVSGFEYEQYFGPGTRLTVT.